This TCR beta chain was obtained from a study of T cells in Graves' hyperthyroidism and ophthalmopathy. Germline CDR1 MDHEN, CDR2 SYDVKM. CDR3 size: 15 residues. V dropped 2 bases and J dropped 5; count of bases not matched to a gene: 5. RNA transcripts gave rise to amplified TCR beta CDR3 regions. During a first-round RT-PCR of the TCR CDR3, the HTBI primer set was used. One entry per CDR3 protein, called by TCRdb with MiXCR from the multiplex PCR reads. The sample comprises 75,000 to 100,000 distinct CDR3 sequences, roughly 39% of which are singletons, and roughly a tenth rests with the top ten. This clonotype was detected only a few times. The study defined stable Graves' hyperthyroidism as no ophthalmopathy progression within 18 months. The patients, who ranged from 18 to 65 in age, presented with newly diagnosed hyperthyroidism lasting under 2 months. On the basis of clinical symptoms, serum thyroxine and TRAb, thyroid ultrasound and orbital computed tomography, diagnoses were made.

This TCR derives from a woman in her twenties or thirties with Graves' hyperthyroidism. Sample: peripheral blood or thyroid tissue (not recorded which). The V call is TRBV28, the J call TRBJ2-3, with 9 nucleotides matching TRBD2. The chain's CDR3 is CASSLVREGLDTQYF. The CDR3 DNA follows: TGTGCCAGCAGTTTAGTGCGGGAGGGCCTAGATACGCAGTATTTT.